This TCR beta chain emerged from a study of T cell repertoires in cytomegalovirus infection. Of note for this clonotype: Its antigen is currently unknown.

TCRdb reanalysed the reads using MiXCR and keeps one entry per CDR3 protein. The top ten hold 9.5% to 15% of the sample, which has about 830,000 distinct CDR3 sequences, approximately 32% seen once. After removal of 9 bases from V and 4 bases from J, the junction contained 8 bases not matched to a gene. CDR1 and CDR2 from the germline V gene are LNHDA and SQIVND (reference sequence). There are 13 residues in the CDR3. The starting material was cultured CD8+ T cells from PBMCs, obtained from culture after CMV antigen stimulation. The chain links TRBV19 to TRBJ1-2; 7 nucleotides line up with TRBD1. This TCR came from a human donor in good health (CMV status not recorded). Some clones in this sample may be carry-over from other donors' samples. The CDR3 bases are TGTGCCAGCCAGCTCGGGACAGTCTATGGCTACACCTTC. This encodes CASQLGTVYGYTF.